Following are 29 T cell receptor beta chains from one sample sequenced in a study of T cell repertoires in cytomegalovirus infection. TCRdb reprocessed the reads with MiXCR, giving one entry per CDR3 protein. The sample consists of about 770,000 distinct CDR3 sequences, roughly 28% of them appearing once. These TCRs are of unknown antigen specificity. The source was cultured CD8+ T cells from PBMCs, collected from culture after CMV antigen stimulation. The receptors derive from a human donor in good health (CMV status not recorded). Some clones in this sample may be carry-over from other donors' samples.

This sequence joins TRBV14 and TRBJ1-2; D is uncertain. The CDR3 consists of 15 residues. Germline V CDR1 and CDR2: SGHDN, FVKESK. The V gene lost 1 base and the J gene lost 3 bases, with 12 bases spanning the gap. CDR3 coding DNA: TGTGCCAGCAGCCAAGCTACCGGGTGGGACTATGGCTACACCTTC. This codes for CASSQATGWDYGYTF.

This clonotype has only a few counts. One junction end does not reproduce the germline sequence, and a read error may be involved. The rearrangement links TRBV9 to TRBJ2-1, with D possibly being TRBD1 or TRBD2 (5 bases each). CDR1 is SGDLS and CDR2 is YYNGEE in the germline V gene. CDR3 size: 14 residues. Here the CDR3 reads CASSPGTLYTEQFF. The CDR3 nucleotides read TGTGCCAGCAGCCCCGGGACCCTTTACACTGAGCAGTTCTTC.

This clonotype has more than one count but fewer than ten. The chain has TRBV6-6 and TRBJ2-1; TRBD2 matches at 8 bases. V dropped 2 bases and J dropped 4; count of bases not matched to a gene: 10. The CDR3 covers 17 residues. In germline, CDR1 is MNHNY, CDR2 SVGAGI (reference sequence). CDR3 region: CASSYGPGGGRYNEQFF. DNA of the CDR3: TGTGCCAGCAGTTACGGCCCGGGAGGGGGGCGGTACAATGAGCAGTTCTTC.

The genes are TRBV6-2 or TRBV6-3 and TRBJ2-7; 7 positions match TRBD1. Germline CDR1 and CDR2: MNHEY and SVGEGT. The CDR3 totals 15 residues. Trimming at V came to 6 bases and at J to 2 bases, leaving 10 bases not matched to a gene. In DNA form, the CDR3 reads TGTGCCAGCAGCCGCACCGGGACAGCTACCTACGAGCAGTACGTC. It yields the protein CASSRTGTATYEQYV.

Concerning this clonotype itself: A much larger clone lies a single base off, so this may be a read error. This chain joins TRBV7-6 and TRBJ2-2; the D call may be TRBD1 or TRBD2 (5 bases each). Trimming left V 4 bases short and J 5 bases short, with 14 bases between. CDR3 size: 15 residues. CDR1 is SGHVS and CDR2 is FNYEAQ in the germline V gene. CDR3 bases: TGTGCCAGCAGCTCCACGCTAGCAGGGACCGGGGAGCTGTTTTTT. Its translation is CASSSTLAGTGELFF.

This clonotype was detected a few times. The V and J genes are TRBV12-3 or TRBV12-4 and TRBJ2-1; the match to TRBD2 covers 10 bases. Unmatched junction bases numbered 12, after V lost 6 bases and J lost 4 bases. The CDR3 consists of 17 residues. CDR3 in amino acids: CASSISGGSLPYNEQFF. The CDR3 DNA reads TGTGCCAGCAGCATTAGCGGGGGGTCCCTCCCTTACAATGAGCAGTTCTTC.

The rearrangement joins TRBV24-1 to TRBJ1-2; weak D call: TRBD1 (6 bases). V shed 2 bases and J shed 2 bases, with 8 bases lying between them. This CDR3 is built from 14 residues. Germline V gene data show CDR1 as KGHDR and CDR2 as SFDVKD. The DNA of the CDR3 is TGTGCCACCAGTGATTGGGACAACAACTATGGCTACACCTTC. It specifies CATSDWDNNYGYTF.

This clonotype has only a few counts. This chain connects TRBV6-1 to TRBJ1-2; TRBD1 agrees at 7 bases. The CDR3 is 19 amino acids. V trimming: 5 bases; J trimming: 0 bases; junction bases outside the gene matches: 18. CDR1 and CDR2 from the germline V gene are MNHNS and SASEGT. This CDR3 is CASSSHSGKDRDANYGYTF. DNA for the CDR3: TGTGCCAGCAGTTCCCACTCGGGGAAAGACAGGGACGCTAACTATGGCTACACCTTC.

The gene calls are TRBV6-2 or TRBV6-3 and TRBJ2-1, with 10 positions matching TRBD2. The CDR3 extends over 17 amino acids. Looked up from germline, CDR1 is MNHEY and CDR2 is SVGEGT. Trimming took 7 bases from V and 0 from J; bases not matched to a gene: 9. The DNA for the CDR3 is TGTGCCAGCACCCAACTAGCGGGGAGGAGCTCCTACAATGAGCAGTTCTTC. Translated: CASTQLAGRSSYNEQFF.

The V call is TRBV4-3, the J call TRBJ2-6; 11 bases line up with TRBD1. This CDR3 has 17 residues. Germline CDR1 is LGHNA and CDR2 is YSLEER. The V gene end was trimmed by 8 bases and the J gene end by 1 base; junction bases not matched to a gene: 7. The CDR3 reads CASRPGQGGSGANVLTF. Here the CDR3 DNA reads TGCGCCAGCCGACCGGGACAGGGGGGATCTGGGGCCAACGTCCTGACTTTC.

This clonotype turned up a few times. This chain joins TRBV7-9 and TRBJ2-7; D may be TRBD2 (7 bases). Germline V CDR1 and CDR2: SEHNR, FQNEAQ (reference sequence). The CDR3 runs 12 residues. Trimming removed 7 bases at V and 7 bases at J, with 14 bases between. CDR3 loop: CASTSGGREQYF. CDR3 nucleotides: TGTGCCAGCACGTCGGGGGGCCGGGAGCAGTACTTC.

The CDR3 here is CSVGVTGTYTEAFF. The CDR3 DNA sequence: TGCAGTGTAGGGGTGACAGGGACTTACACTGAAGCTTTCTTT. This chain joins TRBV20-1 and TRBJ1-1; TRBD1 agrees at 7 bases. The germline V gene has CDR1 DFQATT and CDR2 SNEGSKA (reference sequence). After removal of 7 bases from V and 3 bases from J, the junction contained 11 bases not matched to a gene. The CDR3 spans 14 residues.

This clonotype was picked up many times. V gene TRBV7-8 combines with J gene TRBJ2-5; TRBD1 aligns across 11 bases. With 6 bases clipped from V and 7 bases from J, the junction kept 7 bases outside the gene matches. The CDR3 is 14 amino acids. The germline CDR1 and CDR2 sequences are SGHVS and FQNEAQ. The CDR3 loop is CASSWTGGSGTQYF. The CDR3 DNA reads TGTGCCAGCAGTTGGACAGGGGGCAGCGGGACCCAGTACTTC.

V usage is TRBV19 and J usage is TRBJ1-3; TRBD1 aligns across 7 bases. Germline loops: CDR1 LNHDA, CDR2 SQIVND (reference sequence). After removal of 5 bases from V and 0 bases from J, the junction contained 4 bases not matched to a gene. The CDR3 has 15 residues. CDR3 nucleotide sequence: TGTGCCAGTAGTTCCGGGACAGCCTCTGGAAACACCATATATTTT. Translation: CASSSGTASGNTIYF.

On this clonotype: This may stem from a read error, because a much larger clone lies one nucleotide away. The rearrangement uses TRBV7-9 and TRBJ2-3, with TRBD2 as a possible D gene (5 bases). V was clipped by 5 bases and J by 0 bases, with 15 bases between them. Looked up from germline, CDR1 is SEHNR and CDR2 is FQNEAQ (reference sequence). The CDR3 contains 16 residues. CDR3 region: CASSANPGLSTDTQYF. CDR3 nucleotides: TGTGCCAGCAGCGCTAACCCCGGACTCAGCACAGATACGCAGTATTTT.

This clonotype was detected once. The rearrangement links TRBV9 to TRBJ2-5; D may be TRBD1 or TRBD2 (5 bases each). CDR1 and CDR2 from the germline V gene are SGDLS and YYNGEE. This CDR3 contains 18 residues. Trimming removed 4 bases at V and 4 bases at J, with 26 bases between. CDR3: CASSRRRGAVHSGETQYF. As DNA, the CDR3 is TGTGCCAGCAGCCGTAGAAGAGGGGCAGTTCATTCGGGAGAGACCCAGTACTTC.

The V and J genes are TRBV4-1 and TRBJ2-7; D tentatively reads TRBD1 or TRBD2 (5 bases each). This CDR3 is built from 15 residues. V shed 0 bases and J shed 4 bases, with 13 bases lying between them. Looked up from germline, CDR1 is MGHRA and CDR2 is YSYEKL. The DNA of the CDR3 is TGCGCCAGCAGCCAAGATCGCCCAGGGAGATACGAGCAGTACTTC. Protein sequence: CASSQDRPGRYEQYF.

V gene TRBV29-1 combines with J gene TRBJ2-2; D ambiguous. V shed 5 bases and J shed 7 bases, with 8 bases lying between them. The length of the CDR3 is 11 residues. Germline CDR1 reads SQVTM; CDR2 reads ANQGSEA. The CDR3 reads CSVRWDGELFF. CDR3 sequence (DNA): TGCAGCGTTAGGTGGGACGGGGAGCTGTTTTTT.

The V and J genes are TRBV2 and TRBJ2-2; the D gene is possibly TRBD1 (5 bases). Germline CDR1 is SNHLY and CDR2 is FYNNEI. Trimming stripped 2 bases from V and 4 bases from J, with 14 bases between. This CDR3 region has 16 residues. The CDR3 sequence is CASSEWLPGSTGELFF. The CDR3 DNA follows: TGTGCCAGCAGTGAATGGCTACCAGGGTCCACCGGGGAGCTGTTTTTT.

The chain links TRBV4-1 to TRBJ1-5; D call uncertain. Trimming stripped 0 bases from V and 2 bases from J, with 17 bases between. The CDR3 totals 18 residues. In germline, CDR1 is MGHRA, CDR2 YSYEKL. Here the CDR3 DNA reads TGCGCCAGCAGCCAAGATAACGATGGCCCAGGAGGCAATCAGCCCCAGCATTTT. As protein: CASSQDNDGPGGNQPQHF.

This clonotype occurred many times. The chain combines TRBV7-2 with TRBJ2-3; D remains ambiguous. The germline V and J ends were trimmed by 3 bases and 0 bases, with 4 bases remaining between them. Germline CDR1 reads SGHTA; CDR2 reads FQGNSA. This CDR3 region has 13 residues. The CDR3 sequence: CASSFASTDTQYF. As DNA, the CDR3 is TGTGCCAGCAGCTTTGCTAGCACAGATACGCAGTATTTT.

The genes are TRBV24-1 and TRBJ2-5, with 14 bases identical to TRBD2. The CDR3 consists of 19 residues. Unmatched junction bases numbered 10, after V lost 4 bases and J lost 1 base. The germline CDR1 and CDR2 sequences are KGHDR and SFDVKD. The CDR3 sequence: CATSELGTSGGLIQETQYF. In nucleotides, the CDR3 is TGTGCCACCAGTGAATTGGGGACTAGCGGGGGCCTTATCCAAGAGACCCAGTACTTC.

This clonotype has only a few counts. This rearrangement joins TRBV12-3 or TRBV12-4 to TRBJ2-1; D ambiguous. The CDR3 extends over 16 amino acids. The V gene lost 6 bases and the J gene lost 2 bases, with 17 bases spanning the gap. The CDR3 protein is CASSPPEGLPYNEQFF. CDR3 sequence (DNA): TGTGCCAGCAGCCCCCCTGAAGGCCTCCCCTACAATGAGCAGTTCTTC.

In its sample, this clonotype was seen many times. The rearrangement links TRBV7-2 to TRBJ1-2; 7 nucleotides match TRBD1. CDR3 length: 15 amino acids. CDR1 and CDR2 from the germline V gene are SGHTA and FQGNSA. Unmatched junction bases numbered 6, after V lost 1 base and J lost 4 bases. DNA for the CDR3: TGTGCCAGCAGCTTAGGACAGGGCCCGAGCTATGGCTACACCTTC. Its protein is CASSLGQGPSYGYTF.

The rearrangement uses TRBV6-1 and TRBJ2-5; D is possibly TRBD1 or TRBD2 (5 bases each). Germline V lookup: CDR1 MNHNS, CDR2 SASEGT. V was clipped by 11 bases and J by 2 bases, with 18 bases between them. This CDR3 is built from 14 residues. The CDR3 is CASGRGPLQETQYF. The CDR3 bases are TGTGCCTCGGGGCGCGGGCCCCTACAAGAGACCCAGTACTTC.

This clonotype has only a few counts. The genes are TRBV6-2 or TRBV6-3 and TRBJ2-3; D is perhaps TRBD1 (6 bases). The CDR3 covers 12 residues. V was shortened by 9 bases and J by 4 bases, with 11 bases between the two germline ends. CDR1 is MNHEY, CDR2 SVGEGT, per germline. The CDR3 reads CASEGESDTQYF. The CDR3 nucleotides read TGTGCCAGTGAGGGGGAGTCAGATACGCAGTATTTT.

This clonotype was counted only a few times. The chain combines TRBV6-2 or TRBV6-3 with TRBJ2-4; D is ambiguous. The germline gives CDR1 MNHEY, CDR2 SVGEGT. Trimming pared 4 bases from V and 7 bases from J, leaving 11 bases between. This CDR3 has 13 amino acids. The CDR3 DNA is TGTGCCAGCAGTTTCCCCGGTCCTAACATTCAGTACTTC. It encodes CASSFPGPNIQYF.

The chain employs TRBV4-1 and TRBJ1-1; D uncertain. CDR3 size: 13 residues. CDR1 is MGHRA and CDR2 is YSYEKL in the germline V gene. V lost 7 bases and J 4 bases, leaving 13 bases between the germline ends. CDR3 nucleotides: TGCGCCAGCAAGGGCATGGGCGGCACTGAAGCTTTCTTT. It is translated as CASKGMGGTEAFF.

This clonotype showed up just a few times. The chain employs TRBV7-9 and TRBJ1-4; no clear D. The V and J ends lost 3 bases and 8 bases respectively, with 10 bases between them. Germline-derived CDR1 and CDR2 are SEHNR and FQNEAQ (reference sequence). CDR3 size: 13 residues. The CDR3 nucleotides read TGTGCCAGCAGCTTTTGGTCTACCGAAAAACTGTTTTTT. Translated: CASSFWSTEKLFF. The variable domain in full, with the rest retrieved from reference TRBV7-9 and TRBJ1-4, is DTGVSQNPRHKITKRGQNVTFRCDPISEHNRLYWYRQTLGQGPEFLTYFQNEAQLEKSRLLSDRFSAERPKGSFSTLEIQRTEQGDSAMYLCASSFWSTEKLFFGSGTQLSVL.